This TCR beta chain came from a study of human CD8 memory T cell subsets. The germline V gene encodes CDR1 KGHSH and CDR2 LQKENI. The CDR3 runs 16 residues. The TCR beta sequencing libraries came from UMI-labeled 5' RACE. Reprocessing the 5' RACE reads, TCRdb reports a single entry for every CDR3 protein and omits DNA. The listing records about 3,900 distinct CDR3 sequences. The material sequenced was CD8+ T cells from PBMCs. The receptor was derived from a human donor in good health. This chain joins TRBV18 and TRBJ1-1; TCRdb selects TRBD1, and the lack of DNA leaves this call unchecked. CDR3 sequence reads: CASSGLGGNMNTEAFF.